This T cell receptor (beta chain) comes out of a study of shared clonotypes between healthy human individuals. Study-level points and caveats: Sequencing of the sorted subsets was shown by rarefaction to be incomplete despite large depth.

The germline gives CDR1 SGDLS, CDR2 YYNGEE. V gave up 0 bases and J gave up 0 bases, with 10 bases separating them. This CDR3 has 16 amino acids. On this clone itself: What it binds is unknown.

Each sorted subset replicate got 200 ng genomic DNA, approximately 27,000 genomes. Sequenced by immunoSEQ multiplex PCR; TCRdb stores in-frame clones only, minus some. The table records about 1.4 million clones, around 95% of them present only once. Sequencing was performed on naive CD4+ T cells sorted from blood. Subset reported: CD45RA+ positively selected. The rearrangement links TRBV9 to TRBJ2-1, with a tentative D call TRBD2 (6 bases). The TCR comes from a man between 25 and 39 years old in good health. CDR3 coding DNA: TGTGCCAGCAGCGTAGAAGCGACTAGCTCCTACAATGAGCAGTTCTTC. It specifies CASSVEATSSYNEQFF.